The source of this T cell receptor (beta chain) is a study of blood T cells in healthy people across ages. Points from the study as a whole: Among T cells, TCR beta diversity per million cells dropped roughly linearly as age rose.

This clonotype has only a few counts. What it binds is not known. Primed by a sample-barcoded 5' primer and a J-beta primer mix, a second PCR proceeded for 7 to 11 cycles. Through a template-switch adaptor with 12 random nucleotides, each cDNA molecule received a tag. TCRdb re-called the 5' RACE reads with MiXCR, one entry per CDR3 protein. Of 700,000 or so distinct CDR3 sequences in the sample, 22% were seen once. Approximately 9.6 milliliters of peripheral blood were drawn from each donor into EDTA-treated tubes. Material for sequencing was blood. The clonotype was recovered from a man between 65 and 79 years old in good health.

CDR3 sequence (DNA): TGTGCCAGCAGGACCGGGACAGGGGGCTGGGTCGATGGCTACACCTTC. It encodes CASRTGTGGWVDGYTF. The chain recombines TRBV12-3 or TRBV12-4 with TRBJ1-2; 12 nucleotides line up with TRBD1. The CDR3 has 16 residues. V lost 6 bases, J lost 6 bases, and 11 bases stayed unmatched.